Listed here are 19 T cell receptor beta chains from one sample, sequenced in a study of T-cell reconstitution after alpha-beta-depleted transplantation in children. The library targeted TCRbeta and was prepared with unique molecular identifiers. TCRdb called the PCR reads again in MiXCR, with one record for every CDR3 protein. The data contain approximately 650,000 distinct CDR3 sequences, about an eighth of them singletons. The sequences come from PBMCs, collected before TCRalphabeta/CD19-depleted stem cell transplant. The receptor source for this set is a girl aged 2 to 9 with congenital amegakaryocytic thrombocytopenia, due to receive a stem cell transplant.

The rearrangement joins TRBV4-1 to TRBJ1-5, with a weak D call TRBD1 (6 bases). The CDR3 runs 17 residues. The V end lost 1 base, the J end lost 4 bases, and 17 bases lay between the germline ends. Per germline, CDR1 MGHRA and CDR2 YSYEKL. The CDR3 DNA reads TGCGCCAGCAGCCAAGTTTGGGGCCGGACAGAGAATCAGCCCCAGCATTTT. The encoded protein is CASSQVWGRTENQPQHF.

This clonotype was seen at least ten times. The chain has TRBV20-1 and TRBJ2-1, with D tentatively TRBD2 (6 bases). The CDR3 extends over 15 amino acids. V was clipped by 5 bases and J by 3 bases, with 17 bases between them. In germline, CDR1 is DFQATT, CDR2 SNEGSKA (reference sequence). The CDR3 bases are TGCAGTGCTTGGACCGGGACTGCAATCTACAATGAGCAGTTCTTC. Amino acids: CSAWTGTAIYNEQFF.

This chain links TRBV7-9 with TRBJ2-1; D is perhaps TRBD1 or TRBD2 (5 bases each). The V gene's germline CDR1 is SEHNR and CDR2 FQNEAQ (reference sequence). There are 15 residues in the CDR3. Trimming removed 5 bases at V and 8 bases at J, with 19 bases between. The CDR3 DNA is TGTGCCAGCAGCGCCCGGGACGTCAACTCCGATGAGCAGTTCTTC. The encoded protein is CASSARDVNSDEQFF.

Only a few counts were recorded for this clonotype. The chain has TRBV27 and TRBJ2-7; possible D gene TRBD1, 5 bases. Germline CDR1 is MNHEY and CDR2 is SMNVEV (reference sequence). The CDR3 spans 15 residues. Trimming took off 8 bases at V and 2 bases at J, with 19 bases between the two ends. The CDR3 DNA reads TGTGCCAGCCGACCCCCAGGGATTAGGACCTACGAGCAGTACTTC. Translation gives CASRPPGIRTYEQYF.

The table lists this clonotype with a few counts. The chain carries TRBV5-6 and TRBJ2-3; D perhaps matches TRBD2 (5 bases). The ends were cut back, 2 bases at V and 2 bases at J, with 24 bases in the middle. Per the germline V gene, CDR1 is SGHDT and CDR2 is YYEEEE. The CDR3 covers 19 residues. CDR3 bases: TGTGCCAGCAGCTTCCCGCTCTCTTCCCCAAAGCGGTACACAGATACGCAGTATTTT. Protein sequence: CASSFPLSSPKRYTDTQYF.

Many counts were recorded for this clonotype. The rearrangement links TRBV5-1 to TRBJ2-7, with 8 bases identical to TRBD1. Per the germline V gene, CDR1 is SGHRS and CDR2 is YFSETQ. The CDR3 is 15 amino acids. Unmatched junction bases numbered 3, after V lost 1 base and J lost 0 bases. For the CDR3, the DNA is TGCGCCAGCAGCTTGAACCAGGGGGCCTCCTACGAGCAGTACTTC. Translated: CASSLNQGASYEQYF.

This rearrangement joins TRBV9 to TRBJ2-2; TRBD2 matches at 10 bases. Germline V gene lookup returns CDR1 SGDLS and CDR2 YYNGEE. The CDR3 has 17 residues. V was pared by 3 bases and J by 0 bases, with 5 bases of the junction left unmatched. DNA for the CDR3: TGTGCCAGCAGCGCGACTAGCGGGCAACCGAACACCGGGGAGCTGTTTTTT. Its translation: CASSATSGQPNTGELFF.

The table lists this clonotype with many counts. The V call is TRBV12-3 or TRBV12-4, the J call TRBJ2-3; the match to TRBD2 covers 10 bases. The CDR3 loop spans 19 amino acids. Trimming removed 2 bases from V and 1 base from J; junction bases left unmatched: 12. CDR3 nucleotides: TGTGCCAGCAGTTTAAGGGCTAGCGGGAGATCATGGGGCACAGATACGCAGTATTTT. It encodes CASSLRASGRSWGTDTQYF.

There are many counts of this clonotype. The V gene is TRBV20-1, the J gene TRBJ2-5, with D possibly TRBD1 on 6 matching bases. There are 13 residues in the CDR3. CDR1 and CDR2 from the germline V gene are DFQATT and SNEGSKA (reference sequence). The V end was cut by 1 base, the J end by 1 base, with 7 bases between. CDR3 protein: CSARATGQETQYF. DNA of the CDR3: TGCAGTGCTAGAGCGACAGGCCAAGAGACCCAGTACTTC.

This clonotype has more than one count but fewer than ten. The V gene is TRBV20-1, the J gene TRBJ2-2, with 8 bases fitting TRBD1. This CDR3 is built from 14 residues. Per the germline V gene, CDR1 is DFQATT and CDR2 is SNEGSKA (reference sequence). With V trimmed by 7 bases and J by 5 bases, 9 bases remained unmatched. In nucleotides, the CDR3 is TGCAGTGTGAGGCGGGACAGGCTAACCGGGGAGCTGTTTTTT. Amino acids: CSVRRDRLTGELFF.

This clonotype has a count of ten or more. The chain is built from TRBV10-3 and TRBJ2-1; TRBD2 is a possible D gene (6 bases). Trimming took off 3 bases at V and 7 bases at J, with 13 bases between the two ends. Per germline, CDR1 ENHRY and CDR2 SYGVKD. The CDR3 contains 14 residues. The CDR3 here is CAISDLAAINEQFF. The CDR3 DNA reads TGTGCCATCAGTGATTTAGCGGCGATTAATGAGCAGTTCTTC.

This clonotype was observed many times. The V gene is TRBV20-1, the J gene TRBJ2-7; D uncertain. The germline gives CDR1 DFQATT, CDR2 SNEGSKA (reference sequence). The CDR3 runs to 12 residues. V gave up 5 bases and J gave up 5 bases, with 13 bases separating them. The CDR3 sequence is CSAGILIHEQYF. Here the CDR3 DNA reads TGCAGTGCTGGCATACTAATCCACGAGCAGTACTTC.

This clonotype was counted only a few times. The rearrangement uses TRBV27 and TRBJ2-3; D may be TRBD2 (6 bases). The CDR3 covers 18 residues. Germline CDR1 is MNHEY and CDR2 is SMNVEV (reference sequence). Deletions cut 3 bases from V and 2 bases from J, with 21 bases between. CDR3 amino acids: CASSFRTVAARITDTQYF. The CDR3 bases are TGTGCCAGCAGTTTCAGGACCGTAGCGGCAAGGATCACAGATACGCAGTATTTT.

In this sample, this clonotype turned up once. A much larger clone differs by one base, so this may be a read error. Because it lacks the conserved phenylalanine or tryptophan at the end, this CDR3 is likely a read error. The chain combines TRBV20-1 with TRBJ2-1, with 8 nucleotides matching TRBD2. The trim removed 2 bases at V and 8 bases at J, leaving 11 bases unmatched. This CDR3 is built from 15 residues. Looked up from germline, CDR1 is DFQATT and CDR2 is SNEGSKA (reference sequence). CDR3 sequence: CSARIWPAGVDEQFL. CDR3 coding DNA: TGCAGTGCTAGAATCTGGCCAGCGGGAGTGGATGAGCAGTTCCTC.

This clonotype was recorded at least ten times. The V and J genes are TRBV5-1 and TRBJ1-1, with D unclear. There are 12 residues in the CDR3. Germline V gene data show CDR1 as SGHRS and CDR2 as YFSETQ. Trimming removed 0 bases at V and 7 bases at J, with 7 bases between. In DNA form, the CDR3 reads TGCGCCAGCAGCTTGGACCGGATTGAAGCTTTCTTT. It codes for CASSLDRIEAFF.

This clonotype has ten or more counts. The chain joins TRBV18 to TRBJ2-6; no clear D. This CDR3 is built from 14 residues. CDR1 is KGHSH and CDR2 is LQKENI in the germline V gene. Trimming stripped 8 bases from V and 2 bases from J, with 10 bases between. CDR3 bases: TGTGCCAGCAGTCCAGGCACTGGGGCCAACGTCCTGACTTTC. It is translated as CASSPGTGANVLTF. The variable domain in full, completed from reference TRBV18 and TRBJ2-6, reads NAGVMQNPRHLVRRRGQEARLRCSPMKGHSHVYWYRQLPEEGLKFMVYLQKENIIDESGMPKERFSAEFPKEGPSILRIQQVVRGDSAAYFCASSPGTGANVLTFGAGSRLTVL.

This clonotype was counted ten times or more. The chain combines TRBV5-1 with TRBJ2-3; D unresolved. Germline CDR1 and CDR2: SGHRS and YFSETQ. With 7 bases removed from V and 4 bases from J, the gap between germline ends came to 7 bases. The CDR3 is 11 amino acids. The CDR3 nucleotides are TGCGCCAGCCACGAAGCAGATACGCAGTATTTT. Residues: CASHEADTQYF.

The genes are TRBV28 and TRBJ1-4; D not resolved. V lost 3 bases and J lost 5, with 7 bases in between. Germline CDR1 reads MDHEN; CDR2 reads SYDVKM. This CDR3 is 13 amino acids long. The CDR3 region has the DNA TGTGCCAGCAGTTTGTCCATGAATGAAAAACTGTTTTTT. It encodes CASSLSMNEKLFF.

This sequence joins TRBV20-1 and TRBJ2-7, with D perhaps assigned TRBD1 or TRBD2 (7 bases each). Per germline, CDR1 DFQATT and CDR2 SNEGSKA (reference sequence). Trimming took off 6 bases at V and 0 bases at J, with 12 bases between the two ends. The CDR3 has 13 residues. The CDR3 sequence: CSAAGQSSYEQYF. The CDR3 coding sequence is TGCAGTGCAGCGGGACAGAGCTCCTACGAGCAGTACTTC.